This T cell receptor (beta chain) was obtained from a study of OX40 agonist ivuxolimab in advanced cancers. Regarding the complete study: Ivuxolimab was a fully human IgG2 agonistic monoclonal antibody targeting the costimulatory receptor OX40 (CD134). Intravenous ivuxolimab was administered to patients every 2 weeks at six dose levels: 0.01, 0.1, 0.3, 1.5, 3 and 10 mg/kg. Of the roughly 51 dose-escalation patients, hepatocellular carcinoma was present in approximately 20, melanoma in approximately 15, renal cell carcinoma in 9 and head and neck cancer in 9. The dose-escalation cohort was roughly 87% male with a mean age of about 58 years, ranging from roughly 20 to 80. Prior anti-PD-1, anti-PD-L1 or anti-CTLA-4 therapy was permitted, and approximately 40% of dose-escalation patients had received checkpoint inhibitors. Partial responses occurred in three dose-escalation patients, of whom one had hepatocellular carcinoma and two had cutaneous melanoma. The point of sequencing TCRbeta in the periphery was to test whether ivuxolimab changed TCR sequence diversity and drove clonal T-cell expansion. The monotherapy dose-escalation portion (N = 52 patients) of the phase I ivuxolimab trial is reported in the paper. Beyond this particular receptor, the publication reports: In the 0.1-3.0 mg/kg groups, partial responders were among the patients with the lowest normalized peripheral clonal expansion, particularly in CD8+ T cells. After ivuxolimab, more expanded clones were found on average in CD8+ T cells than in CD4+ T cells. The antigen specificity of the peripheral T cells that underwent clonal expansion was not determined. Low levels of normalized T-cell clonal expansion were also seen in some patients who did not respond. At doses of 0.1 to 3.0 mg/kg, clonal expansion of both CD4+ and CD8+ T cells in blood was seen between baseline and week 6.

To sequence the TCRbeta CDR3 region, genomic DNA was isolated from the sorted cells. The immunoSEQ Assay was used for sequencing of TCRbeta CDR3 regions. Here the immuneACCESS table is served through TCRdb, limited to in-frame sequences with V and J called. Missing clones are a known gap in these copies; in checked studies unresolved V genes cover under half, and the rest lacks a known reason. The table for this sample lists roughly 79,000 clones; 92% of them were counted only once. More than 9.5% of the sample rests with the top ten. Concerning this clone itself: Its antigen target is currently unknown. The record has no base qualities; no much larger clone is one base away.

The trial excluded patients who had a history of autoimmune disease or were on systemic immunosuppression. Peripheral blood for TCR sequencing was collected from all dose cohorts at baseline, on cycle 4 day 1, and on cycle 7 day 1. The samples were taken from a phase I, first-in-human, multicenter, open-label dose-escalation trial of ivuxolimab. Adults with locally advanced or metastatic melanoma, renal cell, hepatocellular, or head and neck squamous cell carcinoma were enrolled in the trial. Before TCR sequencing, CD4+ T cells and CD8+ T cells from peripheral blood were sorted into separate populations. V sheds 3 bases and J sheds 1 base, leaving 10 bases between their ends. CDR1 and CDR2 (SEHNR, FQNEAQ) derive from the germline V gene (reference sequence). The CDR3 spans 14 residues, from the cysteine through the phenylalanine. Kept here is only the CDR3 DNA, which spans 42 bases and is read in frame from base 1.

This clonotype was obtained from an adult with an advanced solid tumor such as melanoma, head and neck, liver or kidney cancer. Sample: CD4+ or CD8+ T cells sorted from blood, taken in a trial of the OX40 agonist ivuxolimab. The rearranged chain carries TRBV7-9 and TRBJ2-7; the D gene is perhaps TRBD2, from 5 matching bases. The CDR3 reads CASSFEGPSYEQYF. The nucleotide sequence is given as TGTGCCAGCAGCTTTGAGGGCCCATCCTACGAGCAGTACTTC.